The 10 T cell receptor beta chains reported below all come from one sample, sequenced in a study of T cells expressing NK-cell markers (dated by TCRdb to the early 2020s). The method behind the library was 5' RACE. Sequencing was performed on an Illumina HiSeq 2000. TCRdb reprocessed the reads and assigns one entry to each CDR3 protein sequence, leaving out DNA. This sample's listing comprises roughly 420,000 distinct CDR3 sequences. The biggest ten clones account for approximately 6.8% of the sample. Source material: blood T cells: a sorted CD56 or NKG2C T cell subset, CD4+ or CD8+ T cells, or bulk PBMC T cells (not recorded which). The receptors shown here come from a woman aged 18 to 75 in good health.

The V gene is TRBV11-3, the J gene TRBJ2-2; no DNA is available, so the TRBD2 call from TCRdb remains unchecked. The length of the CDR3 is 14 residues. CDR1 SGHNT and CDR2 YENEEA come from the germline V gene. The CDR3 sequence: CASSLGALTGELFF.

This rearrangement joins TRBV29-1 to TRBJ1-1; TCRdb's D gene call, TRBD1, goes unchecked for lack of DNA. CDR1 is SQVTM and CDR2 is ANQGSEA in the germline V gene. This CDR3 has 13 amino acids. This CDR3 reads CSVEGRQGLEAFF.

The chain combines TRBV29-1 with TRBJ1-2; TCRdb proposes TRBD1, but this gene call is untestable without DNA. The germline CDR1 and CDR2 sequences are SQVTM and ANQGSEA. This CDR3 contains 13 residues. The CDR3 sequence: CSVELTGDYGYTF.

CDR3 sequence reads: CASSLTLLGVNTDTQYF. The V gene is TRBV7-3, the J gene TRBJ2-3; TCRdb's D call of TRBD1 is untestable without DNA. Germline V gene lookup returns CDR1 SGHTA and CDR2 FQGTGA. The CDR3 has 17 residues.

The chain joins TRBV10-3 to TRBJ1-5; with no DNA, the TCRdb D assignment of TRBD1 cannot be verified. Per germline, CDR1 ENHRY and CDR2 SYGVKD. This CDR3 comprises 15 residues. CDR3 amino acids: CAISKGGMANQPQHF.

The chain employs TRBV6-1 and TRBJ2-7; TCRdb's assignment of TRBD2 cannot be checked, as there is no DNA. The V gene's germline CDR1 is MNHNS and CDR2 SASEGT. The CDR3 is 14 amino acids. CDR3 residues: CASSAAGGPIEQYF.

The genes are TRBV29-1 and TRBJ1-2. The CDR3 length is 13 residues. The germline CDR1 and CDR2 sequences are SQVTM and ANQGSEA. Here the CDR3 reads CSVEDGEIYGYTF.

The chain uses TRBV29-1 and TRBJ1-1; TCRdb returns TRBD1, unconfirmable since there is no DNA. CDR1 and CDR2 from the germline V gene are SQVTM and ANQGSEA. The CDR3 totals 11 residues. The CDR3 region is CSALGQGLAFF.

The chain couples TRBV5-1 to TRBJ2-7; TCRdb's D gene call, TRBD1, goes unchecked for lack of DNA. Germline CDR1 SGHRS, CDR2 YFSETQ. There are 15 residues in the CDR3. The CDR3 protein is CASSLDRGYPYEQYF.

This rearrangement joins TRBV29-1 to TRBJ1-1; the TCRdb D gene call, TRBD1, has no DNA to confirm it. The CDR3 has 14 residues. The germline V gene has CDR1 SQVTM and CDR2 ANQGSEA. The CDR3 region is CSKQADRTYTEAFF. The whole variable domain, filled in from reference TRBV29-1 and TRBJ1-1, reads SAVISQKPSRDICQRGTSLTIQCQVDSQVTMMFWYRQQPGQSLTLIATANQGSEATYESGFVIDKFPISRPNLTFSTLTVSNMSPEDSSIYLCSKQADRTYTEAFFGQGTRLTVV.